These 27 T cell receptor beta chains came from one sample sequenced in a study of CD8 T cells in Susac syndrome. Roughly 0.45 to 1 ug RNA was reverse transcribed with random hexamers. TCRdb used MiXCR to reprocess the immunoSEQ multiplex PCR reads, holding one entry per CDR3 protein. The sample carries 70,000 to 95,000 distinct CDR3 sequences, about 94% recorded once. The sequencing input was CD8+ T cells from PBMCs. Receptor source: a human donor with Susac syndrome.

This chain connects TRBV2 to TRBJ2-7; TRBD2 matches 7 bases. V was clipped by 0 bases and J by 3 bases; unmatched bases: 8. The CDR3 spans 16 residues. CDR1 is SNHLY, CDR2 FYNNEI, per germline. DNA of the CDR3: TGTGCCAGCAGTGAAGCGGGAGGGAGCGGTCACTACGAGCAGTACTTC. Translating gives CASSEAGGSGHYEQYF.

This chain joins TRBV20-1 and TRBJ1-1; TRBD1 might be the D (5 bases). The CDR3 runs 15 residues. Germline values: CDR1 DFQATT, CDR2 SNEGSKA (reference sequence). Trimming removed 0 bases at V and 2 bases at J, with 13 bases between. The CDR3 region has the DNA TGCAGTGCTAGAGAGGTGGGGGGATACAACACTGAAGCTTTCTTT. Amino acids: CSAREVGGYNTEAFF.

The V and J genes are TRBV12-3 or TRBV12-4 and TRBJ1-3; unclear D gene. V was clipped by 3 bases and J by 6 bases, with 6 bases between them. This CDR3 contains 12 residues. The CDR3 here is CASSFGVNTIYF. In nucleotides, the CDR3 is TGTGCCAGCAGTTTCGGGGTAAACACCATATATTTT.

V and J are TRBV7-2 and TRBJ2-1, with D perhaps matching TRBD2 (5 bases). V was clipped by 2 bases and J by 13 bases, with 18 bases between them. This CDR3 region has 14 residues. In germline, CDR1 is SGHTA, CDR2 FQGNSA. The CDR3 sequence is CASSLLFPRDYQFF. The CDR3, as DNA: TGTGCCAGCAGCTTACTTTTTCCCCGGGATTATCAGTTCTTC. The full variable domain, rest sourced from reference TRBV7-2 and TRBJ2-1, is GAGVSQSPSNKVTEKGKDVELRCDPISGHTALYWYRQSLGQGLEFLIYFQGNSAPDKSGLPSDRFSAERTGGSVSTLTIQRTQQEDSAVYLCASSLLFPRDYQFFGPGTRLTVL.

The chain employs TRBV12-3 or TRBV12-4 and TRBJ1-3; 8 bases match TRBD1. The CDR3 loop spans 13 amino acids. The junction had 4 bases not matched to a gene; V was cut back by 6 bases and J by 6 bases. CDR3 sequence reads: CASRSDRENTIYF. The CDR3 DNA reads TGTGCCAGCAGATCGGACAGGGAAAACACCATATATTTT.

The CDR3 DNA sequence: TGTGCCAGCACCCACGCCACGGGGTACAATGAGCAGTTCTTC. Translated: CASTHATGYNEQFF. The chain employs TRBV12-3 or TRBV12-4 and TRBJ2-1; TRBD2 is a possible D gene (5 bases). The CDR3 extends over 14 amino acids. Trimming shortened V by 7 bases and J by 4 bases, and 14 bases separated the two germline ends.

The chain combines TRBV19 with TRBJ2-1; a weak D match, TRBD2 (6 bases). V lost 6 bases and J 12 bases, leaving 12 bases between the germline ends. Germline V gene data show CDR1 as LNHDA and CDR2 as SQIVND (reference sequence). The CDR3 is 11 amino acids. CDR3 sequence reads: CASSAPGGQFF. The CDR3 DNA sequence: TGTGCCAGTAGCGCCCCCGGGGGGCAGTTCTTC.

This clonotype was found once. Here the CDR3 reads CASRTLNEQFF. For the CDR3, the DNA is TGTGCCAGCAGGACCCTAAATGAGCAGTTCTTC. This sequence joins TRBV2 and TRBJ2-1; D remains ambiguous. The V end lost 6 bases, the J end lost 7 bases, and 7 bases lay between the germline ends. Germline loops: CDR1 SNHLY, CDR2 FYNNEI. The CDR3 runs 11 residues.

This chain connects TRBV15 to TRBJ1-4; D is perhaps TRBD1 (5 bases). Deletions cut 1 base from V and 7 bases from J, with 16 bases between. Germline lookup yields CDR1 LNHNV and CDR2 YYDKDF (reference sequence). CDR3 length: 16 amino acids. CDR3 bases: TGTGCCACCAGCAGAGCCCCGCACACAGGCGCTGAAAAACTGTTTTTT. Protein sequence: CATSRAPHTGAEKLFF.

This clonotype was recorded only once. This rearrangement joins TRBV7-9 to TRBJ2-1, with 7 bases matching TRBD2. The CDR3 runs to 15 residues. V gave up 5 bases and J gave up 6 bases; unmatched junction bases: 10. In germline, CDR1 is SEHNR, CDR2 FQNEAQ (reference sequence). The CDR3 DNA follows: TGTGCCAGCAGCCTCAGCGGGAAGTTGGGCAATGAGCAGTTCTTC. Protein: CASSLSGKLGNEQFF.

The rearrangement links TRBV5-6 to TRBJ1-1; D gene uncertain. CDR1 and CDR2 (germline): SGHDT, YYEEEE. The CDR3 spans 12 residues. The V gene lost 4 bases and the J gene lost 3 bases, with 7 bases spanning the gap. The CDR3 is CASSQEYTEAFF. CDR3 bases: TGTGCCAGCAGCCAGGAATACACTGAAGCTTTCTTT.

This chain joins TRBV15 and TRBJ2-7; no reliable D call. This CDR3 spans 14 amino acids. Trimming removed 4 bases from V and 4 bases from J, with 14 bases in between. In germline, CDR1 is LNHNV, CDR2 YYDKDF (reference sequence). As DNA, the CDR3 is TGTGCCACCAGCAAAGTTCCCACATCTTACGAGCAGTACTTC. It specifies CATSKVPTSYEQYF.

The V and J genes are TRBV12-5 and TRBJ2-1; 7 positions agree with TRBD2. Germline lookup yields CDR1 LGHNT and CDR2 FRNRAP. The CDR3 contains 17 residues. Unmatched junction bases numbered 8, after V lost 0 bases and J lost 3 bases. CDR3 protein: CASGLVLREEFYNEQFF. The CDR3 region has the DNA TGTGCTAGTGGTTTGGTACTTCGGGAGGAATTCTACAATGAGCAGTTCTTC. Full variable domain (rest looked up from reference TRBV12-5 and TRBJ2-1): DARVTQTPRHKVTEMGQEVTMRCQPILGHNTVFWYRQTMMQGLELLAYFRNRAPLDDSGMPKDRFSAEMPDATLATLKIQPSEPRDSAVYFCASGLVLREEFYNEQFFGPGTRLTVL.

The V gene is TRBV7-6, the J gene TRBJ1-6; D is undetermined. Germline V lookup: CDR1 SGHVS, CDR2 FNYEAQ. The CDR3 totals 15 residues. V dropped 5 bases and J dropped 8 bases, with 16 bases sitting between them. The CDR3 loop is CASSDGLGVDSPLHF. CDR3 DNA sequence: TGTGCCAGCAGCGACGGACTCGGGGTCGATTCACCCCTCCACTTT.

The chain uses TRBV28 and TRBJ2-7, with D hard to call. Trimming cost V 5 bases and J 2 bases, with 7 bases left between them. Germline V gives CDR1 MDHEN, CDR2 SYDVKM. The CDR3 extends over 12 amino acids. The CDR3 here is CASSPNPYEQYF. The CDR3 region has the DNA TGTGCCAGCAGTCCCAATCCCTACGAGCAGTACTTC.

There are a few counts of this clonotype. The chain couples TRBV12-3 or TRBV12-4 to TRBJ1-1; weak D call: TRBD1 (5 bases). This CDR3 is built from 12 residues. Deletions cut 5 bases from V and 5 bases from J, with 9 bases between. CDR3 residues: CASSPGGTEAFF. As DNA, the CDR3 is TGTGCCAGCAGTCCCGGGGGGACTGAAGCTTTCTTT.

This clonotype has a single count. The chain couples TRBV7-9 to TRBJ2-5; possibly TRBD1 or TRBD2 for D (7 bases each). The V gene lost 5 bases and the J gene lost 5 bases, with 15 bases spanning the gap. CDR1 is SEHNR and CDR2 is FQNEAQ in the germline V gene (reference sequence). The CDR3 loop spans 14 amino acids. CDR3 loop: CASSPRGREETQYF. CDR3 nucleotide sequence: TGTGCCAGCAGCCCAAGGGGGCGGGAGGAGACCCAGTACTTC.

This sequence joins TRBV10-3 and TRBJ1-2, with 8 bases lining up with TRBD1. The CDR3 contains 15 residues. Germline trimming cut 1 base from V and 8 bases from J; bases unmatched to any gene: 9. The germline V gene has CDR1 ENHRY and CDR2 SYGVKD. CDR3 DNA: TGTGCCATCAGTGAGTGGGGACAGGATCTAAACGGCTACACCTTC. Its translation is CAISEWGQDLNGYTF.

This chain uses TRBV4-1 with TRBJ2-1, with 9 bases lining up with TRBD2. V trimming: 4 bases; J trimming: 0 bases; junction bases outside the gene matches: 4. Germline V CDR1 and CDR2: MGHRA, YSYEKL. The CDR3 is made up of 16 amino acids. In DNA form, the CDR3 reads TGCGCCAGCAGCCCCCTTAGCGGGAGCTCCTACAATGAGCAGTTCTTC. This encodes CASSPLSGSSYNEQFF.

The chain links TRBV14 to TRBJ2-3, with 8 nucleotides matching TRBD2. This CDR3 region has 16 residues. Trimming at V came to 5 bases and at J to 1 base, leaving 8 bases not matched to a gene. Per germline, CDR1 SGHDN and CDR2 FVKESK. The CDR3 nucleotides are TGTGCCAGCAGCGCGGAGCGGGGGTATGGCACAGATACGCAGTATTTT. It encodes CASSAERGYGTDTQYF.

This clonotype was detected only once. The chain recombines TRBV12-3 or TRBV12-4 with TRBJ2-1; 11 nucleotides match TRBD1. V shed 5 bases and J 5 bases; nucleotides not matched to a gene: 11. CDR3 length: 17 amino acids. DNA of the CDR3: TGTGCCAGCAGTCCTGGGACAGGGGGGATATTGGACAATGAGCAGTTCTTC. It yields the protein CASSPGTGGILDNEQFF.

This clonotype was counted once. DNA of the CDR3: TGTGCCAGCAGTGGAGTCCAGAGGGAGACCCAGTACTTC. It codes for CASSGVQRETQYF. The J gene is TRBJ2-5, the V gene TRBV2; no definite D call. V was shortened by 4 bases and J by 5 bases, with 11 bases between the two germline ends. The CDR3 is 13 residues long. Germline V gene sequence: CDR1 SNHLY, CDR2 FYNNEI.

The rearrangement uses TRBV9 and TRBJ2-4, with TRBD1 matching 8 bases. The trim removed 4 bases at V and 4 bases at J, leaving 7 bases unmatched. Germline CDR1 is SGDLS and CDR2 is YYNGEE. The CDR3 is made up of 15 amino acids. CDR3: CASSTRTGPKNIQYF. CDR3 nucleotide sequence: TGTGCCAGCAGCACCCGGACAGGGCCAAAAAACATTCAGTACTTC.

In its sample, this clonotype was seen a few times. The rearrangement joins TRBV5-6 to TRBJ2-2; no definite D call. Germline CDR1 SGHDT, CDR2 YYEEEE. V gave up 0 bases and J gave up 2 bases, with 5 bases separating them. The CDR3 extends over 14 amino acids. CDR3 coding DNA: TGTGCCAGCAGCTTGGGCCAAAACACCGGGGAGCTGTTTTTT. Translation gives CASSLGQNTGELFF.

The chain employs TRBV2 and TRBJ1-2; D unclear. Germline CDR1 reads SNHLY; CDR2 reads FYNNEI. CDR3 length: 12 amino acids. Trimming shortened V by 7 bases and J by 6 bases, and 12 bases separated the two germline ends. CDR3 coding DNA: TGTGCCAGCATGGCGGGATTGGATGGCTACACCTTC. Protein sequence: CASMAGLDGYTF.

This rearrangement joins TRBV5-6 to TRBJ2-1, with D possibly being TRBD2 (5 bases). Per the germline V gene, CDR1 is SGHDT and CDR2 is YYEEEE. Trimming left V 0 bases short and J 9 bases short, with 13 bases between. CDR3 size: 14 residues. The CDR3: CASSLAILVPEQFF. The CDR3 DNA follows: TGTGCCAGCAGCTTGGCGATACTAGTCCCTGAGCAGTTCTTC.

V usage is TRBV5-1 and J usage is TRBJ2-2, with 11 bases identical to TRBD1. CDR3 length: 14 residues. Germline-derived CDR1 and CDR2 are SGHRS and YFSETQ. The V and J ends lost 1 base and 11 bases, in that order; junction bases with no gene match: 4. CDR3 in amino acids: CASSLTGTGGELFF. CDR3 DNA: TGCGCCAGCAGCTTGACCGGGACAGGGGGTGAGCTGTTTTTT.